The 6 T cell receptor beta chains in this list originate from one sample, sequenced in a study of T cell repertoires in cytomegalovirus infection (dated by TCRdb to between 2019 and 2020). The run used an Illumina HiSeq 1500. TCRdb applied fastp at Q25 and MiXCR to the public reads, then kept only in-frame beta chains. Entries are consolidated by CDR3 protein sequence, retaining the most common genes and DNA. The sample yields around 630,000 distinct CDR3 sequences; about 24% were counted once. The ten largest clonotypes hold 7.5% to 9% of the sample. The sequenced sample consisted of CD8+ T cells from PBMCs. These receptors originate from a human donor in good health (CMV status not recorded). Some clones in this sample may be carry-over from other donors' samples.

This clonotype was recorded many times. CDR3 sequence: CASSLAPGQKEETQYF. DNA of the CDR3: TGTGCCAGCAGCTTAGCCCCGGGACAGAAAGAGGAGACCCAGTACTTC. This sequence joins TRBV7-6 and TRBJ2-5, with 7 bases that match TRBD1. CDR1 SGHVS and CDR2 FNYEAQ come from the germline V gene. The CDR3 runs 16 residues. The V gene end was trimmed by 0 bases and the J gene end by 5 bases; junction bases not matched to a gene: 9.

This clonotype was counted many times. The rearrangement links TRBV7-4 to TRBJ2-4; perhaps TRBD1 as D (6 bases). Trimming took 4 bases from V and 0 from J, leaving 22 bases between them. The CDR3 is made up of 19 amino acids. CDR1 and CDR2 (germline): SGHVT, SQSDAQ. CDR3 loop: CASSSQTWGLNLAKNIQYF. CDR3 DNA: TGTGCCAGCAGCTCGCAGACCTGGGGGCTAAACTTAGCCAAAAACATTCAGTACTTC.

This clonotype was seen only a few times. V is TRBV28 and J is TRBJ2-1, with 8 bases lining up with TRBD2. The CDR3 totals 14 residues. Germline loops: CDR1 MDHEN, CDR2 SYDVKM. Unmatched junction bases numbered 15, after V lost 10 bases and J lost 10 bases. CDR3 protein: CATAARGGQVEQFF. CDR3 coding DNA: TGTGCCACCGCTGCCCGGGGGGGCCAGGTCGAGCAGTTCTTC. Supplemented by reference TRBV28 and TRBJ2-1, the full variable domain reads DVKVTQSSRYLVKRTGEKVFLECVQDMDHENMFWYRQDPGLGLRLIYFSYDVKMKEKGDIPEGYSVSREKKERFSLILESASTNQTSMYLCATAARGGQVEQFFGPGTRLTVL.

Note on this clonotype: One end of the junction fails to match germline, which may point to a read error. The chain carries TRBV3-1 and TRBJ1-1; 8 bases fit TRBD1. The CDR3 consists of 17 residues. Germline values: CDR1 LGHDT, CDR2 YNNKEL (reference sequence). CDR3 loop: CVSSQGPTGGGRTEAFF. As DNA, the CDR3 is TGTGTCAGCAGCCAAGGTCCCACAGGGGGAGGTAGGACTGAAGCTTTCTTT.

Concerning this clonotype: A read error may account for a junction end that differs from germline. The V call is TRBV29-1, the J call TRBJ2-1, with 7 bases identical to TRBD1. The germline gives CDR1 SQVTM, CDR2 ANQGSEA. The CDR3 sequence is 13 residues long. The CDR3 DNA reads TGCAGCGTTGGGGACAGATCCTCCAATGAGCTGTTCTTC. Translating gives CSVGDRSSNELFF.

The table lists this clonotype with many counts. The V call is TRBV28, the J call TRBJ2-3; D is unclear. The CDR3 extends over 14 amino acids. Germline CDR1 and CDR2: MDHEN and SYDVKM. V was clipped by 3 bases and J by 0 bases, with 7 bases between them. CDR3 coding DNA: TGTGCCAGCAGTTTGTGGCCAAGCACAGATACGCAGTATTTT. It encodes CASSLWPSTDTQYF. The whole variable domain, filled in from reference TRBV28 and TRBJ2-3, reads DVKVTQSSRYLVKRTGEKVFLECVQDMDHENMFWYRQDPGLGLRLIYFSYDVKMKEKGDIPEGYSVSREKKERFSLILESASTNQTSMYLCASSLWPSTDTQYFGPGTRLTVL.